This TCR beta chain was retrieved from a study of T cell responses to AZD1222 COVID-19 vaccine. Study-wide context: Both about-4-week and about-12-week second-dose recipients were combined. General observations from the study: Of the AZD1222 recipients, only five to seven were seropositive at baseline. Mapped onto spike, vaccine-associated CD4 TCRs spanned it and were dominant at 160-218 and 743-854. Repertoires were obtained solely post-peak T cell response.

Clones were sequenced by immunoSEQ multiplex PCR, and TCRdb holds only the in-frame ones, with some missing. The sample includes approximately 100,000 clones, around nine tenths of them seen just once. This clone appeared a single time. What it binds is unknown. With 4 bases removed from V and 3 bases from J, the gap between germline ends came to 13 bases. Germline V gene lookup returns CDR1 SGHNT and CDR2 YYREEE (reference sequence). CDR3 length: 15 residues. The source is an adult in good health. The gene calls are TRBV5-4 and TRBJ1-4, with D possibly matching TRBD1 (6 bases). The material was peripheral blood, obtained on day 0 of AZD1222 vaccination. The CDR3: CASSATGGSNEKLFF. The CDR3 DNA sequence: TGTGCCAGCAGCGCCACGGGGGGCTCTAATGAAAAACTGTTTTTT.